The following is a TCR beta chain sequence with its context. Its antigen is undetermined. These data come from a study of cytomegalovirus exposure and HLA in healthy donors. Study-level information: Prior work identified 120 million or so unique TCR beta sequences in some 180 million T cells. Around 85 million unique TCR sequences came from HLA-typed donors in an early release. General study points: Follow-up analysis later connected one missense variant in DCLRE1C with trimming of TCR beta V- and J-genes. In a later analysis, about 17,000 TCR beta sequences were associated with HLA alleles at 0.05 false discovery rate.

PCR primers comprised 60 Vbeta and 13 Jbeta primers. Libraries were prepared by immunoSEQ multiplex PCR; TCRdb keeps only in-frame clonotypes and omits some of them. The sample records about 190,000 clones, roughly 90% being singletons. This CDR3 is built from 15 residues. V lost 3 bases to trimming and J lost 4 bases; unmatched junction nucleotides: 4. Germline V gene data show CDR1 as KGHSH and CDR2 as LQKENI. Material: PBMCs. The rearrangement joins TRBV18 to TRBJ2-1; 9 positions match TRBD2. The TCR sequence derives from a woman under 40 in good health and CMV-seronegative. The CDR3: CASSPGTSQYNEQFF. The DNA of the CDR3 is TGTGCCAGCTCACCCGGGACTAGCCAATACAATGAGCAGTTCTTC.